The clone carrying this T cell receptor beta chain was counted only a few times. TCRdb reprocessed the 5' RACE reads with MiXCR, giving one entry per CDR3 protein. The data show 620,000 or so distinct CDR3 sequences, 9% to 15% seen once. These data come from a study of T cells after yellow fever vaccination. Germline lookup yields CDR1 SGHAT and CDR2 FQDESV (reference sequence). Trimming cost V 5 bases and J 5 bases, with 16 bases left between them. CDR3 size: 15 residues. The source material was PBMCs, sampled on the day of the yellow fever booster vaccination. This receptor was taken from a man aged 25-45 years who received the YFV17D yellow fever vaccine. The gene calls are TRBV11-1 and TRBJ2-1, with unresolved D. CDR3: CASSRFRGTNNEQFF. In DNA, the CDR3 is TGTGCCAGCAGCCGCTTTCGCGGAACAAACAATGAGCAGTTCTTC.